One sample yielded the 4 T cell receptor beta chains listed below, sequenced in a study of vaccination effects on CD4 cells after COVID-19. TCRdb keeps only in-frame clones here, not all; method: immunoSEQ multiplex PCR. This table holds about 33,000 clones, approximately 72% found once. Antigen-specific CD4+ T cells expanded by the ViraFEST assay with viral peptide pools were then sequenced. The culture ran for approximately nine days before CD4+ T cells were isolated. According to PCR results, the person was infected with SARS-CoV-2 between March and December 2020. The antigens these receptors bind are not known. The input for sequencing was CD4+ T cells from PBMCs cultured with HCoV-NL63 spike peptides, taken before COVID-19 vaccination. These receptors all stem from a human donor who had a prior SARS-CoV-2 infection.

Here the CDR3 reads CASSQGTPTIQETQYF. The CDR3 region has the DNA TGTGCCAGCAGCCAAGGTACGCCTACTATCCAAGAGACCCAGTACTTC. The rearrangement uses TRBV3-1 (or the pseudogene TRBV3-2) and TRBJ2-5, with unresolved D. There are 16 residues in the CDR3. V shed 1 base and J shed 1 base, with 13 bases lying between them. Germline loops: CDR1 LGHDT, CDR2 YNNKEL (reference sequence).

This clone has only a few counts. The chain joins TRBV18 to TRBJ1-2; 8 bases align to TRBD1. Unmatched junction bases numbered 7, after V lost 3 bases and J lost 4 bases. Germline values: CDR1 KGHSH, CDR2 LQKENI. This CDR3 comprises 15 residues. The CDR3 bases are TGTGCCAGCTCACCCTCCGGGACAGGAGGCTATGGCTACACCTTC. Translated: CASSPSGTGGYGYTF. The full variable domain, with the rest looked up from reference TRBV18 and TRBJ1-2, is NAGVMQNPRHLVRRRGQEARLRCSPMKGHSHVYWYRQLPEEGLKFMVYLQKENIIDESGMPKERFSAEFPKEGPSILRIQQVVRGDSAAYFCASSPSGTGGYGYTFGSGTRLTVV.

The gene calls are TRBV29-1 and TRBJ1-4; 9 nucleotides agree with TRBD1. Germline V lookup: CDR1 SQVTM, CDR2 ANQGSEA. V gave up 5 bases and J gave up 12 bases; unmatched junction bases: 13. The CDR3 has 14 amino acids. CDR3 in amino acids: CSVPAGTGIRELFF. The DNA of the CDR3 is TGCAGCGTTCCCGCCGGGACAGGGATCCGGGAACTGTTTTTT. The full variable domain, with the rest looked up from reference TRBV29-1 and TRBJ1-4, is SAVISQKPSRDICQRGTSLTIQCQVDSQVTMMFWYRQQPGQSLTLIATANQGSEATYESGFVIDKFPISRPNLTFSTLTVSNMSPEDSSIYLCSVPAGTGIRELFFGSGTQLSVL.

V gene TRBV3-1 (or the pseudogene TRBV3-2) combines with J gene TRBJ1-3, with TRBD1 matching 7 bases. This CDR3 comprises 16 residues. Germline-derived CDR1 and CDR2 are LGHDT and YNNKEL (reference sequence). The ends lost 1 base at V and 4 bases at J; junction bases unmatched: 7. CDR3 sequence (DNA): TGTGCCAGCAGCCAAGGACTGACAGGGATCGGAAACACCATATATTTT. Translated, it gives CASSQGLTGIGNTIYF.